What follows are 8 T cell receptor beta chains derived from one specimen sequenced in a study of T-cell reconstitution after alpha-beta-depleted transplantation in children. Unique molecular identifiers tagged the TCRbeta library. TCRdb reprocessed the PCR reads with MiXCR, giving one entry per CDR3 protein. Among more than 400,000 distinct CDR3 sequences, over 10% were seen once, and the ten largest hold roughly 15%. Sample: PBMCs, mostly from graft donor cells, taken 180 days after TCRalphabeta/CD19-depleted stem cell transplant. The receptors stem from a female patient aged 2 to 10 who had a stem cell transplant for aplastic anemia, so the T cells may come from the graft donor.

This clonotype was seen more than once but under ten times. This sequence joins TRBV21-1 and TRBJ2-4; TRBD1, the D gene given by the table, was not confirmed from the DNA. TRBV21-1 is designated a pseudogene. CDR3 length: 13 residues. CDR3 DNA sequence: TGTGCCGGGGGGCTCCCGGGTAAAAACATTCAGTACTTC. Translated, it gives CAGGLPGKNIQYF.

In this sample, this clonotype turned up a few times. The chain carries TRBV6-5 and TRBJ2-2; D is undetermined. Trimming cost V 0 bases and J 3 bases, with 14 bases left between them. Germline V gene sequence: CDR1 MNHEY, CDR2 SVGAGI. The CDR3 is made up of 17 amino acids. In DNA, the CDR3 is TGTGCCAGCAGTTACTCGATCTACGGGTGGGACACCGGGGAGCTGTTTTTT. It translates to CASSYSIYGWDTGELFF.

This clonotype was seen only once. This chain joins TRBV7-2 and TRBJ2-1; tentatively, D is TRBD2 (5 bases). The CDR3 length is 14 residues. The V end was cut by 3 bases, the J end by 2 bases, with 8 bases between. Germline V gene lookup returns CDR1 SGHTA and CDR2 FQGNSA. As DNA, the CDR3 is TGTGCCAGCAGCTTTCCCGGGGCCTACAATGAGCAGTTCTTC. It translates to CASSFPGAYNEQFF.

V usage is TRBV4-2 and J usage is TRBJ2-3; 13 positions match TRBD2. The V and J ends lost 4 bases and 5 bases, in that order; junction bases with no gene match: 6. The germline V gene has CDR1 LGHNA and CDR2 YNFKEQ. The CDR3 spans 16 residues. The CDR3 reads CASSRTSGRAKDTQYF. The CDR3 nucleotides are TGTGCCAGCAGCCGCACTAGCGGGAGGGCGAAAGATACGCAGTATTTT.

This clonotype appeared a single time. A much more abundant neighbour one base away suggests this may be a read error. The CDR3 end shows no conserved phenylalanine or tryptophan, and so a read error is likely. The V call is TRBV5-1, the J call TRBJ2-1, with 7 positions matching TRBD2. The CDR3 length is 15 residues. V trimming: 3 bases; J trimming: 7 bases; junction bases outside the gene matches: 10. The germline V gene has CDR1 SGHRS and CDR2 YFSETQ. The CDR3: CASSWRLADGNEQFY. The CDR3 nucleotides are TGCGCCAGCAGCTGGCGACTAGCCGACGGGAATGAGCAGTTCTAC.

This clonotype was recorded a few times. The rearrangement uses TRBV5-1 and TRBJ2-2; D possibly uses TRBD1 or TRBD2 (5 bases each). The germline V gene has CDR1 SGHRS and CDR2 YFSETQ. V shed 10 bases and J shed 5 bases, with 18 bases lying between them. This CDR3 comprises 14 residues. The CDR3 reads CAASPWDPTGELFF. The CDR3 bases are TGCGCCGCAAGTCCGTGGGACCCGACCGGGGAGCTGTTTTTT. The complete variable domain, with remaining parts taken from reference TRBV5-1 and TRBJ2-2, reads KAGVTQTPRYLIKTRGQQVTLSCSPISGHRSVSWYQQTPGQGLQFLFEYFSETQRNKGNFPGRFSGRQFSNSRSEMNVSTLELGDSALYLCAASPWDPTGELFFGEGSRLTVL.

At least ten counts were recorded for this clonotype. The rearrangement uses TRBV29-1 and TRBJ2-4; D is possibly TRBD1 (6 bases). The CDR3 has 18 amino acids. The V end was cut by 0 bases, the J end by 6 bases, with 24 bases between. Looked up from germline, CDR1 is SQVTM and CDR2 is ANQGSEA. CDR3: CSVEDPVSARTEPNIQYF. Here the CDR3 DNA reads TGCAGCGTTGAAGATCCTGTTAGTGCCCGGACAGAACCAAACATTCAGTACTTC.

The gene calls are TRBV12-3 or TRBV12-4 and TRBJ2-1; maybe TRBD1 (6 bases). The CDR3 sequence is 13 residues long. The ends were cut back, 5 bases at V and 7 bases at J, with 12 bases in the middle. The CDR3 DNA sequence: TGTGCCAGCAGTCCCACAGGGTGGAATGAGCAGTTCTTC. It yields the protein CASSPTGWNEQFF.